This TCR beta chain appears in the sequencing data of a study of blood T cell repertoires in COVID-19. Study-wide context: The samples span acute and convalescent COVID-19 from the United States, Italy and Spain.

Here immunoSEQ multiplex PCR was the method, and the copy in TCRdb shows in-frame clones only, minus some. The table lists some 150,000 clones, 70% to 90% of them singletons. The junction had 8 bases not matched to a gene; V was cut back by 3 bases and J by 8 bases. The CDR3 length is 15 residues. Germline V lookup: CDR1 LGHDT, CDR2 YNNKEL (reference sequence). The chain carries TRBV3-1 (or the pseudogene TRBV3-2) and TRBJ1-4; 8 bases match TRBD1. The sample taken for sequencing was peripheral blood. This clonotype originated in a man between 65 and 80 years old with acute or convalescent COVID-19. This CDR3 reads CASSHLGQGGEKLFF. CDR3 nucleotides: TGTGCCAGCAGCCACTTAGGACAGGGAGGCGAAAAACTGTTTTTT.